The clone carrying this TCR beta chain has only one observation. The table came from immunoSEQ multiplex PCR; TCRdb's copy has only in-frame clones and leaves some out. The sample yields 50,000 to 55,000 clones, roughly 82% seen once. The data are from a study of PD-L1 blockade in urothelial cancer. Time point indicated: pretreatment peripheral blood. The CDR3 has 15 residues. Germline CDR1 SEHNR, CDR2 FQNEAQ (reference sequence). The trim removed 6 bases at V and 3 bases at J, leaving 7 bases unmatched. This receptor was identified in a man aged 45 to 65 with urothelial cancer. V and J are TRBV7-9 and TRBJ2-1; 8 bases are shared with TRBD1. The material sequenced was PBMCs, taken around atezolizumab (anti-PD-L1) treatment. CDR3 coding DNA: TGTGCCAGCAGGCGCGGACAGGGCAACTACAATGAGCAGTTCTTC. Protein sequence: CASRRGQGNYNEQFF. Looking up the rest from reference TRBV7-9 and TRBJ2-1 gives the full variable domain: DTGVSQNPRHKITKRGQNVTFRCDPISEHNRLYWYRQTLGQGPEFLTYFQNEAQLEKSRLLSDRFSAERPKGSFSTLEIQRTEQGDSAMYLCASRRGQGNYNEQFFGPGTRLTVL.